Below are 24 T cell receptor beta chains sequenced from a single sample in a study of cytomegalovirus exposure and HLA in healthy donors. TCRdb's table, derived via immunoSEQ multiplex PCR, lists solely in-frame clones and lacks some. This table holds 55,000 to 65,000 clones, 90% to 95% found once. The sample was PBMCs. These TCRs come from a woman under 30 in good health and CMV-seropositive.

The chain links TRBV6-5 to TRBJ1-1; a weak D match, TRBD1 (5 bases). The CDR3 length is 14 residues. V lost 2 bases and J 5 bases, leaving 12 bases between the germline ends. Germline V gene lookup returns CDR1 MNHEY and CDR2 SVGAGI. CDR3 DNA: TGTGCCAGCAGTTACGGGCAGGGCTTAACTGAAGCTTTCTTT. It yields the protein CASSYGQGLTEAFF.

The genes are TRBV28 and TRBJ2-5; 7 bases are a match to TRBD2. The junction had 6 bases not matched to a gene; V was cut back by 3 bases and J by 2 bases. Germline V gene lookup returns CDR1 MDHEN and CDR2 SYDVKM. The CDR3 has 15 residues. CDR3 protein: CASSLAGESQETQYF. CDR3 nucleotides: TGTGCCAGCAGTTTGGCGGGAGAGAGTCAAGAGACCCAGTACTTC. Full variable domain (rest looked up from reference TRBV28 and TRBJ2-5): DVKVTQSSRYLVKRTGEKVFLECVQDMDHENMFWYRQDPGLGLRLIYFSYDVKMKEKGDIPEGYSVSREKKERFSLILESASTNQTSMYLCASSLAGESQETQYFGPGTRLLVL.

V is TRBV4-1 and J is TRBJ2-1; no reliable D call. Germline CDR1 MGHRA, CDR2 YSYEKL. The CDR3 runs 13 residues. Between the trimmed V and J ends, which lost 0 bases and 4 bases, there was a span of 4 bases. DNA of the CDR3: TGCGCCAGCAGCCAAGAGAGTTACAATGAGCAGTTCTTC. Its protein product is CASSQESYNEQFF.

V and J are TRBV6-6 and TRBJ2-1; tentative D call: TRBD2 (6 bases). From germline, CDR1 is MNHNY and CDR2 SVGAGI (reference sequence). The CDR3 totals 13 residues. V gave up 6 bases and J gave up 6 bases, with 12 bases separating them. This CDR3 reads CASRRRLVNEQFF. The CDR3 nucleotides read TGTGCCAGCAGGCGACGACTAGTCAATGAGCAGTTCTTC.

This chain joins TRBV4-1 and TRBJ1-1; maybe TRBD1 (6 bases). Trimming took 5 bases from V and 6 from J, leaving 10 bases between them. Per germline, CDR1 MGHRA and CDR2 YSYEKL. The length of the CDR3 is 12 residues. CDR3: CASSAGQSEAFF. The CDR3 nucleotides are TGCGCCAGCAGCGCCGGACAGTCTGAAGCTTTCTTT.

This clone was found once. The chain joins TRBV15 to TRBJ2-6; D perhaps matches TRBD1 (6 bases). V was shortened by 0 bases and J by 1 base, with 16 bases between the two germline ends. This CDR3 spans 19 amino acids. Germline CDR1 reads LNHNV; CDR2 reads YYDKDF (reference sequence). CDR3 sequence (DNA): TGTGCCACCAGCAGAGATGTCGGGGACACCCTTTCTGGGGCCAACGTCCTGACTTTC. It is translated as CATSRDVGDTLSGANVLTF.

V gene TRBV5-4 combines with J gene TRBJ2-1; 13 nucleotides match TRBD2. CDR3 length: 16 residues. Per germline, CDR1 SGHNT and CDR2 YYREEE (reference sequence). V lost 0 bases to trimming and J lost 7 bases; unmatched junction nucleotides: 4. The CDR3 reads CASSLGTSGGGNEQFF. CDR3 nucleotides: TGTGCCAGCAGCTTGGGGACTAGCGGGGGAGGGAATGAGCAGTTCTTC.

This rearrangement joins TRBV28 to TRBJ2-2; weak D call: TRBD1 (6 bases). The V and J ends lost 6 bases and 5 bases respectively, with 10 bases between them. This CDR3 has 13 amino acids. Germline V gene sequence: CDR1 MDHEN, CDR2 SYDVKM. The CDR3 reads CASRTGFTGELFF. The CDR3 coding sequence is TGTGCCAGCAGGACAGGATTTACCGGGGAGCTGTTTTTT.

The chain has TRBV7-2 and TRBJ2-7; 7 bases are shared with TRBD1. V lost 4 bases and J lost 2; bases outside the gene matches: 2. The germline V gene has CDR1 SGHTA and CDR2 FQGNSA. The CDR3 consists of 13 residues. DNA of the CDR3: TGTGCCAGCAGCTGGGGACAGACCTACGAGCAGTACTTC. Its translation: CASSWGQTYEQYF.

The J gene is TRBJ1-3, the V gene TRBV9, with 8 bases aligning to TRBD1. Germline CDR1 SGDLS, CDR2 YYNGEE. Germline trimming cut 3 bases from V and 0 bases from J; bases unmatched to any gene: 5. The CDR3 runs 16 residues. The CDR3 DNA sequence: TGTGCCAGCAGCGCAACAGGGGGTCGCTCTGGAAACACCATATATTTT. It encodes CASSATGGRSGNTIYF.

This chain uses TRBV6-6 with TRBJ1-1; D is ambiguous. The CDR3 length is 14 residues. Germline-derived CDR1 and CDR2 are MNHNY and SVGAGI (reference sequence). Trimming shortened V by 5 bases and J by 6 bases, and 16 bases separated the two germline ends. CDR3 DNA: TGTGCCAGCAGTAACCTCCCAACAGAGTCTGAAGCTTTCTTT. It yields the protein CASSNLPTESEAFF.

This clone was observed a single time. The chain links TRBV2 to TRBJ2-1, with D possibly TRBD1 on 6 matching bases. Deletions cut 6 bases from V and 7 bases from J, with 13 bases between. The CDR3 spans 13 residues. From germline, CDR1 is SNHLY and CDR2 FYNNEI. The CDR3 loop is CASSLDRGNEQFF. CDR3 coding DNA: TGTGCCAGCAGCCTCGATAGGGGGAATGAGCAGTTCTTC. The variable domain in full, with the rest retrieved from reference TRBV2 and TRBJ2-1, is EPEVTQTPSHQVTQMGQEVILRCVPISNHLYFYWYRQILGQKVEFLVSFYNNEISEKSEIFDDQFSVERPDGSNFTLKIRSTKLEDSAMYFCASSLDRGNEQFFGPGTRLTVL.

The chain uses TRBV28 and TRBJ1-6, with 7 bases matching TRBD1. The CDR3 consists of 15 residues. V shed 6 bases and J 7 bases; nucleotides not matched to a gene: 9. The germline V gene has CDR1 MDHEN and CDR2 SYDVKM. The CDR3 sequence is CASRPPTGNNSPLHF. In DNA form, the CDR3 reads TGTGCCAGCAGACCGCCGACAGGGAACAATTCACCCCTCCACTTT.

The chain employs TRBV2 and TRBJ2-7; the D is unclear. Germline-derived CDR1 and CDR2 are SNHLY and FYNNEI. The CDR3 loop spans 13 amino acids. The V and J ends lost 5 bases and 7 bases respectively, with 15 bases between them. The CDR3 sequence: CASSKGSQREQYF. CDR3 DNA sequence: TGTGCCAGCAGTAAAGGTTCCCAACGGGAGCAGTACTTC.

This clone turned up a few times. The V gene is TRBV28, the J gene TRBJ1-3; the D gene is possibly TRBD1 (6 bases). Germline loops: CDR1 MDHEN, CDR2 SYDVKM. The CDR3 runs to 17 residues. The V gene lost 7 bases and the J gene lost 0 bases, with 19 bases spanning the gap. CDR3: CASTPNSDSYSGNTIYF. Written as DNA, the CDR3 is TGTGCCAGCACCCCCAATTCGGACAGTTACTCTGGAAACACCATATATTTT.

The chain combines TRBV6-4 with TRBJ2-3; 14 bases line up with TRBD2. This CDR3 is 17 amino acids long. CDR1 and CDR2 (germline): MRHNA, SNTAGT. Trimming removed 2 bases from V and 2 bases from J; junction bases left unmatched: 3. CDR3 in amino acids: CASSDGTSGGATDTQYF. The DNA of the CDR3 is TGTGCCAGCAGTGACGGGACTAGCGGGGGAGCCACAGATACGCAGTATTTT.

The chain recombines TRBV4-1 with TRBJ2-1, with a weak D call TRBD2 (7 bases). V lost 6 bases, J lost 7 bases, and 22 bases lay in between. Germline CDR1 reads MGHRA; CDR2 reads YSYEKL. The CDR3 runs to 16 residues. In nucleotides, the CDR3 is TGCGCCAGCAGGGCTAGTACGGGGGGCAGGAGGAATGAGCAGTTCTTC. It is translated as CASRASTGGRRNEQFF.

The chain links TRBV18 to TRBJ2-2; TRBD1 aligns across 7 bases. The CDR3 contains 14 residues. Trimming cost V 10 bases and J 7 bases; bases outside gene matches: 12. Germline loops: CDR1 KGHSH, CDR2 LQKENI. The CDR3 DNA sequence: TGTGCCACCGGTGCAGGGGGATCGGTCGGGGAGCTGTTTTTT. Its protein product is CATGAGGSVGELFF.

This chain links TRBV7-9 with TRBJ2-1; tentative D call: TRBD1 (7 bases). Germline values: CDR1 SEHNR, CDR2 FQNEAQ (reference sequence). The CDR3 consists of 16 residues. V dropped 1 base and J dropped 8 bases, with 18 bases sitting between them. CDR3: CASSLVSGGRMYEQFF. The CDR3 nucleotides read TGTGCCAGCAGCTTAGTCTCAGGGGGGAGAATGTATGAGCAGTTCTTC.

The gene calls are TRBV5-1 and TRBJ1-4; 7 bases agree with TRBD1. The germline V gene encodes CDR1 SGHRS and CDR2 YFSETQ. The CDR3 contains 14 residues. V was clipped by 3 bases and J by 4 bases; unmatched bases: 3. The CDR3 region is CASSSGDSNEKLFF. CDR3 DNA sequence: TGCGCCAGCAGCTCCGGGGACAGTAATGAAAAACTGTTTTTT.

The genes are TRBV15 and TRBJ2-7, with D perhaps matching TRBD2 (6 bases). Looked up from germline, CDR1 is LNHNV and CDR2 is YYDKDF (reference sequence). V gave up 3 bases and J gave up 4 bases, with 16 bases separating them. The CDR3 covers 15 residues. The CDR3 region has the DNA TGTGCCACCAGCAGCCCCCAGGTGGAGGGATACGAGCAGTACTTC. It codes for CATSSPQVEGYEQYF.

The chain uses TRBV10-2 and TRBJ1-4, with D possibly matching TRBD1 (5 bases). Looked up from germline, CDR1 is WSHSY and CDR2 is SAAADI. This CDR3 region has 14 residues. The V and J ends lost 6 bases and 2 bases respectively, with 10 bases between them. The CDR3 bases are TGCGCCAGCAGAGCAGGGTCGACTAATGAAAAACTGTTTTTT. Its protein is CASRAGSTNEKLFF.

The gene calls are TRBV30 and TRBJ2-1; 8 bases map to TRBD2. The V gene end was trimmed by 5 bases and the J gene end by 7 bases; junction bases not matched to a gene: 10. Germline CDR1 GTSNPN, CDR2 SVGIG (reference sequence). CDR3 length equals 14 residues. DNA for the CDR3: TGTGCCTGGGGGCCGGGCGGGGGGTCAAATGAGCAGTTCTTC. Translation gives CAWGPGGGSNEQFF.

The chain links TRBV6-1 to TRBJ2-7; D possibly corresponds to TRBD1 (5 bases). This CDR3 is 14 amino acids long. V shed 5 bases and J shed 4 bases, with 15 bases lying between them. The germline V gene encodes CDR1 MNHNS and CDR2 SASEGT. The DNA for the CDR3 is TGTGCCAGCAGTATTCGACCCAGGGCTTACGAGCAGTACTTC. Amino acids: CASSIRPRAYEQYF.